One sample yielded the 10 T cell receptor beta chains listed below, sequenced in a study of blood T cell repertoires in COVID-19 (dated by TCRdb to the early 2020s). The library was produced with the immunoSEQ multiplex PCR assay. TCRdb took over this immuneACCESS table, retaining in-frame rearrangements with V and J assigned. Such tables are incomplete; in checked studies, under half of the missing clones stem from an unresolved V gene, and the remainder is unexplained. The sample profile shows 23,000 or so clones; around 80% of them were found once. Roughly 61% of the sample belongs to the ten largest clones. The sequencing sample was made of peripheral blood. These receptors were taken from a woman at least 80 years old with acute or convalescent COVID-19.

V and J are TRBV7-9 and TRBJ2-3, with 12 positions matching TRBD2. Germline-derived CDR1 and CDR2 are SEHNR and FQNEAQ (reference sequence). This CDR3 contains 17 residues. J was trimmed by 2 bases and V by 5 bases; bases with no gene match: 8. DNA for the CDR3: TGTGCCAGCAGCCCACCCGGACTAGCGGGATTCACAGATACGCAGTATTTT. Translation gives CASSPPGLAGFTDTQYF.

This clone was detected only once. The chain's CDR3 is CASSEQNLYNEQFF. The CDR3 DNA reads as TGTGCCAGCAGTGAACAGAATCTCTACAATGAGCAGTTCTTC. V and J are TRBV2 and TRBJ2-1; no firm D call. Germline CDR1 reads SNHLY; CDR2 reads FYNNEI. The CDR3 spans 14 residues. V was trimmed by 2 bases and J by 3 bases, leaving 8 bases between them. The full variable domain, in which reference TRBV2 and TRBJ2-1 provide the parts outside the CDR3, is EPEVTQTPSHQVTQMGQEVILRCVPISNHLYFYWYRQILGQKVEFLVSFYNNEISEKSEIFDDQFSVERPDGSNFTLKIRSTKLEDSAMYFCASSEQNLYNEQFFGPGTRLTVL.

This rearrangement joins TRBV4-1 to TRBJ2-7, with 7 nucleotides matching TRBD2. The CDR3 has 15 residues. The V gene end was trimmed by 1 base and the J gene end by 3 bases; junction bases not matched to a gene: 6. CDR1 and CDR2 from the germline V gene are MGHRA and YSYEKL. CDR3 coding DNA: TGCGCCAGCAGCCAAGGGCCAGCGGGGAACTACGAGCAGTACTTC. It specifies CASSQGPAGNYEQYF.

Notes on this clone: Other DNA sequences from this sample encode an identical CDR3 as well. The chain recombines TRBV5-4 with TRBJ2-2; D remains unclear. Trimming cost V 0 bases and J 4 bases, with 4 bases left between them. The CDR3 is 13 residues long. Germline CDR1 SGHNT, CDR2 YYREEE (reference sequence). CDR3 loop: CASSLDSTGELFF. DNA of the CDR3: TGTGCCAGCAGCTTGGACAGCACCGGGGAGCTGTTTTTT. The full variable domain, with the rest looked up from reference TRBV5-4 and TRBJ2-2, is ETGVTQSPTHLIKTRGQQVTLRCSSQSGHNTVSWYQQALGQGPQFIFQYYREEENGRGNFPPRFSGLQFPNYSSELNVNALELDDSALYLCASSLDSTGELFFGEGSRLTVL.

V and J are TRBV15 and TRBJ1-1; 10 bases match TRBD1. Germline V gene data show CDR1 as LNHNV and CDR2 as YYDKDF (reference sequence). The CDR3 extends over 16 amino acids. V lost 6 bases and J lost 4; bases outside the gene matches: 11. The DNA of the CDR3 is TGTGCCACCAGTCGGAAGGCGGGACAGGGGATCACTGAAGCTTTCTTT. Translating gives CATSRKAGQGITEAFF.

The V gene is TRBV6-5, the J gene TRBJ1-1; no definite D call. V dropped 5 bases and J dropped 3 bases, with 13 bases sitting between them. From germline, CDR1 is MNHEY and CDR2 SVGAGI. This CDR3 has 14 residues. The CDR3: CASSPHQEDTEAFF. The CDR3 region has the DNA TGTGCCAGCAGTCCCCATCAGGAGGACACTGAAGCTTTCTTT.

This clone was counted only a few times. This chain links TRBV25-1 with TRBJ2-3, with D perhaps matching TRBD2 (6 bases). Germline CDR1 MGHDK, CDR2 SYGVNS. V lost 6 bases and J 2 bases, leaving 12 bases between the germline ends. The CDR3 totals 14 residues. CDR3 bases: TGTGCCAGCAGGGGAGCGGGCCTCACAGATACGCAGTATTTT. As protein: CASRGAGLTDTQYF.

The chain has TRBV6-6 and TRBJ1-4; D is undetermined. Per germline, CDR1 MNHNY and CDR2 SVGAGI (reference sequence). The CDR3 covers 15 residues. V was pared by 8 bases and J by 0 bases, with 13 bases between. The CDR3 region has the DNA TGTGCCAGCTCCGTGCAGGCACCAACTAATGAAAAACTGTTTTTT. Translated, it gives CASSVQAPTNEKLFF.

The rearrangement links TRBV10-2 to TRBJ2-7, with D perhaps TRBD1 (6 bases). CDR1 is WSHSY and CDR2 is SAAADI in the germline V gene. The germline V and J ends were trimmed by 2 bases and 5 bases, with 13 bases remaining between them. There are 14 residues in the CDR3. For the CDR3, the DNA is TGCGCCAGCAGTGAGGGGGGCAGTTGGGACGAGCAGTACTTC. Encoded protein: CASSEGGSWDEQYF.

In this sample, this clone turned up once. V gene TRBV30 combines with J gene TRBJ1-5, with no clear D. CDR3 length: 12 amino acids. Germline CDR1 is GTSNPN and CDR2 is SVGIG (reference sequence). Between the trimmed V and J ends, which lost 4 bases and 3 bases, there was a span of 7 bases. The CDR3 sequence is CAWNQANQPQHF. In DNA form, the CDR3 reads TGTGCCTGGAATCAGGCCAATCAGCCCCAGCATTTT.